Below are 10 T cell receptor beta chains sequenced from a single sample in a study of patients and donors after allogeneic stem cell transplantation. TCRdb reprocessed the RT-PCR reads with MiXCR, giving one entry per CDR3 protein. The sample gives about 87,000 distinct CDR3 sequences, roughly 5.1% of which show up once; 2.6% is in the top ten. The sequenced sample consisted of blood, either unsorted or a sorted T cell fraction (not recorded which). The receptors were sampled from a human donor who was either an allogeneic HSCT recipient or a stem cell or donor lymphocyte infusion donor (not recorded which). It is not recorded whose cells these are; they may come from a transplant donor.

A few counts support this clonotype. This chain joins TRBV6-2 or TRBV6-3 and TRBJ1-1; D is unresolved. The CDR3 loop spans 15 amino acids. Trimming stripped 5 bases from V and 6 bases from J, with 19 bases between. Germline-derived CDR1 and CDR2 are MNHEY and SVGEGT. The DNA for the CDR3 is TGTGCCAGCAGTGAGGCGGCGGATCCGCGCCCTGAAGCTTTCTTT. This translates into CASSEAADPRPEAFF.

Ten or more counts support this clonotype. The chain combines TRBV20-1 with TRBJ1-1; TRBD1 is a possible D gene (6 bases). The CDR3 is 15 amino acids. CDR1 is DFQATT and CDR2 is SNEGSKA in the germline V gene (reference sequence). V dropped 0 bases and J dropped 4 bases, with 15 bases sitting between them. CDR3 loop: CSARDSTRDTTEAFF. CDR3 nucleotides: TGCAGTGCTAGAGACTCGACTAGGGACACCACTGAAGCTTTCTTT.

This clonotype was recorded many times. The chain employs TRBV14 and TRBJ2-7; 11 bases line up with TRBD2. Trimming took 3 bases from V and 3 from J; bases not matched to a gene: 7. The CDR3 totals 16 residues. The germline CDR1 and CDR2 sequences are SGHDN and FVKESK. The CDR3 region is CASSHPLAGGLYEQYF. In DNA form, the CDR3 reads TGTGCCAGCAGCCATCCTCTAGCGGGAGGTCTCTACGAGCAGTACTTC.

The chain carries TRBV5-4 and TRBJ1-6; D perhaps matches TRBD1 (5 bases). V lost 1 base and J 6 bases, leaving 11 bases between the germline ends. This CDR3 has 15 amino acids. The germline CDR1 and CDR2 sequences are SGHNT and YYREEE (reference sequence). DNA of the CDR3: TGTGCCAGCAGCTTGACGACAGCCTTTAATTCACCCCTCCACTTT. This encodes CASSLTTAFNSPLHF. Full variable domain (outside the CDR3, taken from reference TRBV5-4 and TRBJ1-6): ETGVTQSPTHLIKTRGQQVTLRCSSQSGHNTVSWYQQALGQGPQFIFQYYREEENGRGNFPPRFSGLQFPNYSSELNVNALELDDSALYLCASSLTTAFNSPLHFGNGTRLTVT.

This clonotype was seen a handful of times. One end of the junction fails to match germline, which may point to a read error. This chain joins TRBV19 and TRBJ2-7; D tentatively fits TRBD1 or TRBD2 (5 bases each). The CDR3 has 15 amino acids. Germline V gives CDR1 LNHDA, CDR2 SQIVND (reference sequence). CDR3 DNA sequence: TGTGCCAGTAGTACGGGGCAGCCAAGGTCTCCAAAGCTACTCTTC. Translation: CASSTGQPRSPKLLF.

This clonotype occurred many times. The CDR3 spells CASSLEYQGAYEQYF. The CDR3 region has the DNA TGTGCCAGCAGCTTGGAGTACCAGGGCGCCTACGAGCAGTACTTC. This chain connects TRBV5-4 to TRBJ2-7, with D possibly TRBD1 on 5 matching bases. The CDR3 is 15 residues long. Per germline, CDR1 SGHNT and CDR2 YYREEE (reference sequence). Trimming cost V 0 bases and J 2 bases, with 12 bases left between them.

This clonotype has ten or more counts. The V and J genes are TRBV5-1 and TRBJ2-1, with 14 bases fitting TRBD2. This CDR3 comprises 15 residues. Germline CDR1 SGHRS, CDR2 YFSETQ. Trimming at V came to 7 bases and at J to 11 bases, leaving 11 bases not matched to a gene. CDR3 protein: CASLESGTSGGKQFF. CDR3 nucleotide sequence: TGCGCCAGCTTAGAGTCCGGGACTAGCGGGGGAAAGCAGTTCTTC. The entire variable domain, with the rest obtained from reference TRBV5-1 and TRBJ2-1, is as follows: KAGVTQTPRYLIKTRGQQVTLSCSPISGHRSVSWYQQTPGQGLQFLFEYFSETQRNKGNFPGRFSGRQFSNSRSEMNVSTLELGDSALYLCASLESGTSGGKQFFGPGTRLTVL.

This clonotype was found many times. The chain's CDR3 is CASSEQHGDSPLHF. CDR3 in DNA: TGCGCCAGCAGTGAACAACATGGGGATTCACCCCTCCACTTT. The genes are TRBV10-2 and TRBJ1-6; D gene uncertain. V was clipped by 3 bases and J by 8 bases, with 11 bases between them. The CDR3 has 14 amino acids. The germline gives CDR1 WSHSY, CDR2 SAAADI.

This clonotype was detected ten times or more. This chain links TRBV5-1 with TRBJ2-5; TRBD2 aligns across 8 bases. Germline V gene sequence: CDR1 SGHRS, CDR2 YFSETQ. The CDR3 loop spans 14 amino acids. The trim removed 1 base at V and 5 bases at J, leaving 4 bases unmatched. As DNA, the CDR3 is TGCGCCAGCAGCTTGCGGGAGGGCGGGGAGACCCAGTACTTC. This gives the protein CASSLREGGETQYF.

The sample holds many counts of this clonotype. The V call is TRBV28, the J call TRBJ2-7; tentatively, D is TRBD1 (5 bases). This CDR3 contains 14 residues. Germline values: CDR1 MDHEN, CDR2 SYDVKM. Trimming took 7 bases from V and 0 from J, leaving 13 bases between them. CDR3 protein: CASTSAGLSYEQYF. In DNA form, the CDR3 reads TGTGCCAGCACCTCCGCAGGGCTCTCCTACGAGCAGTACTTC.